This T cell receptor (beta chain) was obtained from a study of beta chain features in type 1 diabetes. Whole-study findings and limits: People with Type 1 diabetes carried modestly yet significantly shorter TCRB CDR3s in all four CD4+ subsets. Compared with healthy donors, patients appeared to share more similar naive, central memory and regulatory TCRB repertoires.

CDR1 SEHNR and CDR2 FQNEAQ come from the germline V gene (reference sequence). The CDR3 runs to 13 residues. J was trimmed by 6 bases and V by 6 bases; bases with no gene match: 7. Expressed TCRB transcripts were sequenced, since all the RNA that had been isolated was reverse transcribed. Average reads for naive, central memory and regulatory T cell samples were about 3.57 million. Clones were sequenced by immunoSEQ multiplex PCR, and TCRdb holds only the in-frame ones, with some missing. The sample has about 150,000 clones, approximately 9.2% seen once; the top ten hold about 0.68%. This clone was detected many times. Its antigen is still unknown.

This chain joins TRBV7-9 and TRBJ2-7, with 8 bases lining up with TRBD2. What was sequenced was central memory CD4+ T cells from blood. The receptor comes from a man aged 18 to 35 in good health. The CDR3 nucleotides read TGTGCCAGCAGGTCCAGCGGGGGCCGCGAGCAGTACTTC. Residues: CASRSSGGREQYF.